The next 19 T cell receptor beta chains were all read from a single sample in a study of T cells after yellow fever vaccination. Each CDR3 protein gets one entry after TCRdb re-called the 5' RACE reads with MiXCR. Here the sample spans under 300,000 distinct CDR3 sequences, 6% to 7.5% being singletons. This specimen consisted of CD4+ T cells sorted from PBMCs, obtained 15 days after the yellow fever booster vaccination. All receptors derive from a man younger than 40 who received the YFV17D yellow fever vaccine.

J is TRBJ2-7 and V is TRBV20-1; a weak D match, TRBD1 (5 bases). Germline values: CDR1 DFQATT, CDR2 SNEGSKA (reference sequence). Trimming pared 1 base from V and 1 base from J, leaving 11 bases between. The CDR3 contains 14 residues. The CDR3: CSARAGRGSYEQYF. The CDR3, as DNA: TGCAGTGCTAGAGCAGGAAGGGGATCCTACGAGCAGTACTTC.

This clonotype showed up just a few times. The J gene is TRBJ2-7, the V gene TRBV11-1; 9 nucleotides match TRBD2. Losses at the gene ends were 4 bases for V and 5 bases for J; bases not matched to a gene: 18. Germline CDR1 and CDR2: SGHAT and FQDESV (reference sequence). The CDR3 is 18 amino acids. The chain's CDR3 is CASSSWGRASGARNEQYF. CDR3 in DNA: TGTGCCAGCAGCTCATGGGGGCGGGCTAGCGGGGCGCGTAACGAGCAGTACTTC.

The chain has TRBV20-1 and TRBJ2-2; 7 bases line up with TRBD2. This CDR3 comprises 16 residues. V lost 4 bases and J lost 0; bases outside the gene matches: 8. The V gene's germline CDR1 is DFQATT and CDR2 SNEGSKA (reference sequence). As DNA, the CDR3 is TGCAGTGCTAAAGATAGCGGGCCCTCGAACACCGGGGAGCTGTTTTTT. This codes for CSAKDSGPSNTGELFF.

The chain recombines TRBV24-1 with TRBJ2-7; D might be TRBD1 (5 bases). This CDR3 has 12 residues. The germline V gene has CDR1 KGHDR and CDR2 SFDVKD. The germline V and J ends were trimmed by 9 bases and 0 bases, with 8 bases remaining between them. The CDR3 DNA is TGTGCCACCGCGGACACCTCCTACGAGCAGTACTTC. Translating gives CATADTSYEQYF.

This clonotype was observed many times. The chain carries TRBV7-3 and TRBJ2-1, with D perhaps given as TRBD1 or TRBD2 (5 bases each). Trimming left V 8 bases short and J 3 bases short, with 11 bases between. From germline, CDR1 is SGHTA and CDR2 FQGTGA. The CDR3 is made up of 13 amino acids. The CDR3 DNA is TGTGCCAGCGGGGCTAGCAACTACAATGAGCAGTTCTTC. It encodes CASGASNYNEQFF.

This clonotype was counted only a few times. The CDR3 DNA reads as TGTGCCATAGGACTAGCGGGAGGAAACATTCAGTACTTC. This encodes CAIGLAGGNIQYF. The chain recombines TRBV10-3 with TRBJ2-4; 14 bases fit TRBD2. The CDR3 covers 13 residues. Germline V gives CDR1 ENHRY, CDR2 SYGVKD. V lost 9 bases to trimming and J lost 6 bases; unmatched junction nucleotides: 1.

V and J are TRBV9 and TRBJ2-7; the D gene could be TRBD1 or TRBD2 (5 bases each). Germline V gives CDR1 SGDLS, CDR2 YYNGEE. The CDR3 is 15 amino acids. With 2 bases removed from V and 5 bases from J, the gap between germline ends came to 17 bases. CDR3 sequence: CASSVGQGTLHEQYF. The CDR3 coding sequence is TGTGCCAGCAGCGTTGGGCAAGGGACCCTCCACGAGCAGTACTTC.

This clonotype has a handful of counts. The chain combines TRBV6-2 or TRBV6-3 with TRBJ2-1; D may be TRBD2 (6 bases). This CDR3 spans 21 amino acids. V lost 0 bases and J 0 bases, leaving 24 bases between the germline ends. Per germline, CDR1 MNHEY and CDR2 SVGEGT. The CDR3 DNA reads as TGTGCCAGCAGTTACTCGAGGTATGATCTCCGCGGGACCCGCTCCTACAATGAGCAGTTCTTC. Amino acids: CASSYSRYDLRGTRSYNEQFF.

This clonotype was counted between two and nine times. This sequence joins TRBV7-2 and TRBJ1-4; D possibly corresponds to TRBD1 (6 bases). The CDR3 loop spans 14 amino acids. Trimming left V 5 bases short and J 6 bases short, with 13 bases between. Germline V gene sequence: CDR1 SGHTA, CDR2 FQGNSA. CDR3 residues: CASSQWGAYEKLFF. CDR3 sequence (DNA): TGTGCCAGCAGCCAGTGGGGGGCTTATGAAAAACTGTTTTTT.

V and J are TRBV4-3 and TRBJ2-7; possible D gene TRBD1, 6 bases. Germline V gene lookup returns CDR1 LGHNA and CDR2 YSLEER. The germline V and J ends were trimmed by 0 bases and 3 bases, with 12 bases remaining between them. The CDR3 is made up of 15 amino acids. CDR3 in DNA: TGCGCCAGCAGCCAAGAAGGGGGAGTGGGCTACGAGCAGTACTTC. The encoded protein is CASSQEGGVGYEQYF.

This clonotype was recorded at least ten times. V gene TRBV18 combines with J gene TRBJ2-1; no definite D call. CDR1 and CDR2 from the germline V gene are KGHSH and LQKENI. The CDR3 extends over 16 amino acids. V dropped 3 bases and J dropped 0 bases, with 12 bases sitting between them. For the CDR3, the DNA is TGTGCCAGCTCACCCCCCAACCAAAACTCCTACAATGAGCAGTTCTTC. Translated: CASSPPNQNSYNEQFF.

The chain uses TRBV7-9 and TRBJ2-7, with D tentatively TRBD1 or TRBD2 (5 bases each). Trimming pared 3 bases from V and 3 bases from J, leaving 12 bases between. The CDR3 runs 14 residues. Germline values: CDR1 SEHNR, CDR2 FQNEAQ (reference sequence). The CDR3 nucleotides read TGTGCCAGCAGCTTTAAGGGGAGCTACTACGAGCAGTACTTC. Amino acids: CASSFKGSYYEQYF. Full variable domain (outside the CDR3, taken from reference TRBV7-9 and TRBJ2-7): DTGVSQNPRHKITKRGQNVTFRCDPISEHNRLYWYRQTLGQGPEFLTYFQNEAQLEKSRLLSDRFSAERPKGSFSTLEIQRTEQGDSAMYLCASSFKGSYYEQYFGPGTRLTVT.

This clonotype appeared a few times. The CDR3 region has the DNA TGTGCCAGCTCACCACAGGGAAATGAGCAGTTCTTC. Its translation: CASSPQGNEQFF. This sequence joins TRBV18 and TRBJ2-1; D unclear. V was cut by 1 base and J by 7 bases, with 5 bases left in between. This CDR3 is 12 amino acids long. Germline lookup yields CDR1 KGHSH and CDR2 LQKENI.

Ten or more counts support this clonotype. The rearrangement uses TRBV7-3 and TRBJ2-1; 10 bases are shared with TRBD2. Trimming at V came to 0 bases and at J to 7 bases, leaving 3 bases not matched to a gene. Germline lookup yields CDR1 SGHTA and CDR2 FQGTGA. The CDR3 loop spans 15 amino acids. The CDR3 nucleotides read TGTGCCAGCAGCTTAACGAGGACTAGCGGTAATGAGCAGTTCTTC. It codes for CASSLTRTSGNEQFF.

This sequence joins TRBV20-1 and TRBJ1-3, with D uncertain. The CDR3 consists of 12 residues. From germline, CDR1 is DFQATT and CDR2 SNEGSKA (reference sequence). Trimming removed 2 bases at V and 4 bases at J, with 6 bases between. The DNA of the CDR3 is TGCAGTGCTAGACAGGACGGAAACACCATATATTTT. It is translated as CSARQDGNTIYF.

This clonotype occurred a few times. The J gene is TRBJ2-7, the V gene TRBV12-3 or TRBV12-4, with TRBD1 as a possible D gene (7 bases). The V and J ends lost 6 bases and 7 bases respectively, with 22 bases between them. CDR3 size: 15 residues. The CDR3 is CASSPHTGDSGEQYF. The CDR3 bases are TGTGCCAGCAGCCCCCATACAGGGGACTCGGGGGAGCAGTACTTC.

This clonotype was found many times. V and J are TRBV5-4 and TRBJ2-7; D ambiguous. From germline, CDR1 is SGHNT and CDR2 YYREEE (reference sequence). Trimming took off 4 bases at V and 2 bases at J, with 10 bases between the two ends. This CDR3 comprises 13 residues. Here the CDR3 reads CASSPSGAYEQYF. CDR3 nucleotide sequence: TGTGCCAGCAGCCCCAGTGGCGCCTACGAGCAGTACTTC.

The rearrangement uses TRBV3-1 and TRBJ2-7, with 7 bases that match TRBD1. The length of the CDR3 is 15 residues. V lost 2 bases, J lost 4 bases, and 8 bases stayed unmatched. The germline CDR1 and CDR2 sequences are LGHDT and YNNKEL (reference sequence). CDR3: CASSQIRDSLYEQYF. In nucleotides, the CDR3 is TGTGCCAGCAGCCAAATCCGGGACAGTTTATACGAGCAGTACTTC.

This clonotype was observed at least ten times. V gene TRBV12-3 or TRBV12-4 combines with J gene TRBJ2-7, with 8 bases lining up with TRBD1. The V and J ends lost 5 bases and 0 bases, in that order; junction bases with no gene match: 3. CDR3 length equals 14 residues. The DNA of the CDR3 is TGTGCCAGCAGTCGGACAGGGAGCTCCTACGAGCAGTACTTC. Protein: CASSRTGSSYEQYF.